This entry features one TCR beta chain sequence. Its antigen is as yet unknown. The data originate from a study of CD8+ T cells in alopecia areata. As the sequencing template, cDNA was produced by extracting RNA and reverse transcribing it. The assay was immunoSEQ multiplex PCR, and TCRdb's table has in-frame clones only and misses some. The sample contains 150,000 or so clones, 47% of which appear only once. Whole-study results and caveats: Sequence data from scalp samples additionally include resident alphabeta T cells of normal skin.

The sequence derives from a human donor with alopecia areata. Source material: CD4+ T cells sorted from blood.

CDR3 coding DNA: TGCAGCGTTGAATTTCTAACCGACGAGCAGTACTTC. Residues: CSVEFLTDEQYF. This chain joins TRBV29-1 and TRBJ2-7; D uncertain. CDR1 is SQVTM, CDR2 ANQGSEA, per germline. CDR3 length: 12 amino acids. V dropped 2 bases and J dropped 5 bases, with 10 bases sitting between them.